This T cell receptor (beta chain) derives from a study of shared clonotypes between healthy human individuals (dated by TCRdb to the early 2020s). Looking at the study overall: The cohort comprised two women and a few men aged 18 to 49 years. For each donor, three plates each were used for CD4 naive and CD4 memory, two plates were used for CD8 naive, and one plate was used for CD8 memory. The study deeply sequenced blood TCR repertoires of about 5 healthy adults to estimate repertoire size and the extent of clonotype sharing between individuals. Libraries were prepared and TCR repertoires were sequenced by different laboratories using diverse techniques, in order to increase sequencing depth and limit assay-specific biases. Per donor, leukapheresis produced somewhere between about 0.8 and 9 billion PBMCs. The study at large found these results: Naive subsets generally had larger estimated clonotype richness than memory subsets did. When a few donors were compared, the shared fraction of clonotypes was 5% to 6.5% for naive CD4, roughly 3.3% for naive CD8, more than 2% for memory CD4, and 0.35% to 0.5% for memory CD8. Even with the large sequencing depth, rarefaction of the sorted-subset datasets indicated that sequencing was incomplete. Sampling was limited to blood, and TCR repertoires in tissue likely differ from TCR repertoires in blood. The genetic and exposure-history diversity represented was limited by the small number of donors. Based on pairwise subsampling, the degree of clonotype sharing among donors was expected to be affected by sequencing depth. Compared with non-shared clonotypes, clonotypes shared by all four sorted-subset donors had higher generation probabilities.

Details on this clone: Its antigen is not yet known. The sample holds no much larger clone one base away, and base qualities are not on file.

Using the deep immunoSEQ assay, multiplex PCR amplified TCR CDR3 regions from genomic DNA. For each cell subset, the extracted genomic DNA was distributed evenly across all wells of several immunoSEQ 96-well plates, and each plate served as one replicate. For sorted subsets, around 0.2 ug of genomic DNA, equivalent to roughly 30,000 T cell genomes, went into each replicate PCR. Purified libraries were quantified with a Qubit 3.0 fluorometer, sized on a Bioanalyzer 2100, and re-quantified with the KAPA Library Quantification kit. Each immunoSEQ 96-well plate was sequenced on its own single-read 150-cycle Illumina NextSeq 550 flow cell. In the original analysis: Because the immunoSEQ output included only junctional sequences and no quality scores, the filtering could not be the same as the filtering used for full-length reads. Sequences were annotated with PyIR, a Python wrapper for IgBLAST v1.9, using IMGT germline references to assign V/J genes and CDR3. Reads with weak V/J assignments (E-value above 1e-6), missing CDR3, stop codons, out-of-frame junctions, or ambiguous translated residues were removed. V3J clonotypes were defined as sequences sharing the same inferred V gene, J gene, and CDR3 amino acid sequence. Percentage overlap between repertoires was computed as shared unique clonotypes divided by the size of the smaller repertoire. RTK rarefaction, the Chao1 estimator, and Recon v2.1 estimates of unobserved clonotypes were used to assess repertoire richness. OLGA was used to compute generation probabilities for all TCRbeta clonotypes that the gDNA method yielded from a handful of donors. TCRdb holds this immuneACCESS table with in-frame rearrangements only. Some clones are missing; in checked studies, unresolved V genes explain under half, and the rest has no known cause. V and J calls and clone size come straight from that table; D and trimming were deduced from the DNA. In all, the sample holds about 2.4 million clones, and approximately 93% of those were seen once. Jointly, the top ten make up around 0.4% of the sample.

Donors were healthy HIV-negative adults with no recently reported acute infections or vaccinations. All donors were Caucasian adults living in Nashville, Tennessee, USA. Magnetic negative selection was used to enrich CD4+ T cells, after which naive cells were positively selected on CD45RA and the negative fraction became the memory subset. Blood was collected by leukapheresis, and PBMCs were isolated by Ficoll-Histopaque density gradient centrifugation and then cryopreserved in liquid nitrogen vapor phase. Analytical flow cytometry was used to check the purity and quantity of every magnetically sorted T cell population. Genomic DNA was isolated from every sorted fraction and measured by UV absorbance on a Nanodrop 2000c. The CDR3, cysteine through phenylalanine, is 14 amino acids long. The entry retains the CDR3 DNA only, 42 bases that are in frame from base 1. V is cut by 0 bases and J by 8 bases, and the space between the germline ends is 10 bases. CDR1 and CDR2 are read off the germline V gene as KGHSH and LQKENI.

The TCR comes from a man aged 18 to 29 in good health. Some clones in this sample may be carry-over from other donors' samples. Sequenced sample: naive CD4+ T cells from PBMCs. The meaning of the sample's cell subset or site label: CD45RA+ positively selected. The chain employs TRBV18 and TRBJ1-4; no D gene call is confident. The CDR3 here reads CASSPPGQAEKLFF. The nucleotide sequence is TGTGCCAGCTCACCACCGGGCCAGGCCGAAAAACTGTTTTTT.